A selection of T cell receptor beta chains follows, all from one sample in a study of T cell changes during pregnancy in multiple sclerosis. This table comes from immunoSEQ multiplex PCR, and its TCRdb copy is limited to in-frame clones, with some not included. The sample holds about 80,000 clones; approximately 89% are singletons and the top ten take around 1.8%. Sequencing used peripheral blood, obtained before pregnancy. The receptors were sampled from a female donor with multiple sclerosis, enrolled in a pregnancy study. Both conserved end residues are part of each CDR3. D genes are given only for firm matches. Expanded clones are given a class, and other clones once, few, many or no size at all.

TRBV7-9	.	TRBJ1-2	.	CASSPWGGKKEGYTF	TGTGCCAGCAGCCCCTGGGGAGGGAAGAAGGAAGGCTACACCTTC
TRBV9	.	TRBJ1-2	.	CASSSQRGSRYGYTF	TGTGCCAGCAGCTCTCAACGGGGGAGTCGCTATGGCTACACCTTC
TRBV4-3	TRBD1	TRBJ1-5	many	CASSQVWTPGQGYWSNQPQHF	TGCGCCAGCAGCCAAGTCTGGACCCCGGGACAGGGGTATTGGAGCAATCAGCCCCAGCATTTT
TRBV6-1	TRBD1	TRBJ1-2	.	CATYGTVNYGYTF	TGTGCCACCTACGGGACAGTCAACTATGGCTACACCTTC
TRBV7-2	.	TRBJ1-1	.	CASSLNGYTEAFF	TGTGCCAGCAGCTTAAACGGGTACACTGAAGCTTTCTTT
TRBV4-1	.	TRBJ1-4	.	CASSLPYEKLFF	TGCGCCAGCAGCCTTCCCTATGAAAAACTGTTTTTT
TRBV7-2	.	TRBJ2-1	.	CASIEGGGSYNEQFF	TGTGCCAGCATCGAGGGGGGGGGCTCCTACAATGAGCAGTTCTTC
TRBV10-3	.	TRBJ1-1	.	CAISERGRGDEAFF	TGTGCCATCAGTGAGCGAGGGCGGGGAGATGAAGCTTTCTTT
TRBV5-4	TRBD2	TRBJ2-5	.	CASSATSGGGEETQYF	TGTGCCAGCAGCGCCACTAGCGGGGGGGGCGAAGAGACCCAGTACTTC
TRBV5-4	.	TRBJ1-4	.	CASSFFGETNEKLFF	TGTGCCAGCAGCTTTTTTGGGGAGACTAATGAAAAACTGTTTTTT
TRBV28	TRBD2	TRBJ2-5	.	CASSLTSGAETQYF	TGTGCCAGCAGTTTAACTAGCGGGGCGGAGACCCAGTACTTC
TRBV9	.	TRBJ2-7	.	CASSVWGGPEQYF	TGTGCCAGCAGCGTATGGGGAGGACCAGAGCAGTACTTC
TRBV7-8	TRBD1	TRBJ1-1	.	CASSLAGTANTEAFF	TGTGCCAGCAGCTTAGCCGGGACAGCGAACACTGAAGCTTTCTTT
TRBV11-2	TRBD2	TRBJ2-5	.	CASRPVRGARETQYF	TGTGCCAGCAGGCCCGTGCGGGGGGCAAGAGAGACCCAGTACTTC
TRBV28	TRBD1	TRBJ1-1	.	CASSLPHLRDSHTEAFF	TGTGCCAGCAGTTTGCCCCACCTCCGGGACAGTCACACTGAAGCTTTCTTT
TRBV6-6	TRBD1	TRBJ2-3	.	CASSYRDSADTQYF	TGTGCCAGCAGTTACCGGGACAGCGCAGATACGCAGTATTTT
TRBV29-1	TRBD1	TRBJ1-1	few	CSVEAGGEAEAFF	TGCAGCGTTGAGGCAGGGGGCGAGGCTGAAGCTTTCTTT
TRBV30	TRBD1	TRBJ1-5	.	CAWNRDRGQPQHF	TGTGCCTGGAACCGGGACAGGGGACAGCCCCAGCATTTT
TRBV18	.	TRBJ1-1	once	CASSPDTNTEAFF	TGTGCCAGCTCACCAGACACGAACACTGAAGCTTTCTTT
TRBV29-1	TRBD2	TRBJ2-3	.	CSVVGGGSTDTQYF	TGCAGCGTTGTTGGCGGGGGAAGCACAGATACGCAGTATTTT
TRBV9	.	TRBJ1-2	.	CASSVGGGAANYGYTF	TGTGCCAGCAGCGTAGGAGGGGGGGCAGCTAACTATGGCTACACCTTC
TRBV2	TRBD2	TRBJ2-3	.	CASRGARSGGGQETDTQYF	TGTGCCAGCAGGGGAGCTCGTAGCGGGGGTGGTCAGGAAACAGATACGCAGTATTTT
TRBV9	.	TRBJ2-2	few	CASSVYGNTGELFF	TGTGCCAGCAGCGTATACGGGAACACCGGGGAGCTGTTTTTT
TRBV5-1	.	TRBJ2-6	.	CASSFQVANVLTF	TGCGCCAGCAGCTTCCAGGTGGCCAACGTCCTGACTTTC
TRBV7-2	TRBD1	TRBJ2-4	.	CASSWDRADIQYF	TGTGCCAGCAGCTGGGACAGGGCTGACATTCAGTACTTC
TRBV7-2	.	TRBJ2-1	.	CASSLAWGEEFF	TGTGCCAGCAGCTTAGCTTGGGGGGAAGAGTTCTTC
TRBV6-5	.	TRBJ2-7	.	CASRRRVSSSYEQYF	TGTGCCAGCAGACGCAGGGTTTCATCCTCCTACGAGCAGTACTTC
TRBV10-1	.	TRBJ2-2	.	CASSETAGATGELFF	TGCGCCAGCAGTGAGACCGCAGGGGCTACCGGGGAGCTGTTTTTT
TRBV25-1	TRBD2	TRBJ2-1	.	CASSGGAGGVNEQFF	TGTGCCAGCAGTGGCGGGGCGGGGGGTGTCAATGAGCAGTTCTTC
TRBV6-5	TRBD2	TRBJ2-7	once	CASSHGGGEQYF	TGTGCCAGCAGTCACGGGGGGGGCGAGCAGTACTTC
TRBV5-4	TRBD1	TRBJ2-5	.	CASSPADRVKETQYF	TGTGCCAGCAGCCCGGCCGACAGGGTGAAAGAGACCCAGTACTTC
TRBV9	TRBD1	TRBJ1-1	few	CASSPRGTGVTEAFF	TGTGCCAGCAGCCCTAGAGGGACAGGGGTTACTGAAGCTTTCTTT
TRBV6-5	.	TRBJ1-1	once	CASSYSDRHMNTEAFF	TGTGCCAGCAGTTACAGCGACAGGCATATGAACACTGAAGCTTTCTTT
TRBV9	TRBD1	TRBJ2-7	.	CASSVEGGSYEQYF	TGTGCCAGCAGCGTAGAAGGGGGCTCGTACGAGCAGTACTTC
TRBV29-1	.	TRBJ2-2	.	CSVREAGELFF	TGCAGCGTTAGGGAGGCCGGGGAGCTGTTTTTT
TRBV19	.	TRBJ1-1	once	CASSIGQGYVNTEAFF	TGTGCCAGTAGTATTGGGCAGGGCTACGTGAACACTGAAGCTTTCTTT
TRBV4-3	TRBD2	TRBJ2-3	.	CASSQGLHSGLTDTQYF	TGCGCCAGCAGCCAAGGTCTCCATAGCGGGCTAACAGATACGCAGTATTTT
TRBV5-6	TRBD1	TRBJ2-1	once	CASSPTGAQFINEQFF	TGTGCCAGCAGCCCGACAGGGGCGCAGTTTATCAATGAGCAGTTCTTC
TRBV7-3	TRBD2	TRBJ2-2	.	CASSRTFRGGSGELFF	TGTGCCAGCAGCAGGACATTCCGGGGGGGGTCCGGGGAGCTGTTTTTT
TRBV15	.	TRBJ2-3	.	CATSNGRVGTDTQYF	TGTGCCACAAGTAACGGCAGGGTGGGCACAGATACGCAGTATTTT
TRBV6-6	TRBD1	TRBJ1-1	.	CASSGQGATEAFF	TGTGCCAGTTCGGGACAGGGGGCAACTGAAGCTTTCTTT
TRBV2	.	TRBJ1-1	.	CASSEESGQEAFF	TGTGCCAGCAGTGAAGAGAGTGGACAGGAAGCTTTCTTT
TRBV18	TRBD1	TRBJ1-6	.	CASSLPQGRKSPLHF	TGTGCCAGCTCACTTCCACAGGGGAGAAAGTCACCCCTCCACTTT
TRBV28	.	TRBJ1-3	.	CASSTYRGNTIYF	TGTGCCAGCAGTACTTACAGGGGAAACACCATATATTTT
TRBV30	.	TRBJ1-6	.	CAWSVAGNSPLHF	TGTGCCTGGAGTGTAGCAGGGAATTCACCCCTCCACTTT
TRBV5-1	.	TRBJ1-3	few	CASSEGGTGNTIYF	TGCGCCAGCAGCGAAGGGGGAACTGGAAACACCATATATTTT
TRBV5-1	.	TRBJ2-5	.	CASSLGRGFQETQYF	TGCGCCAGCAGCCTGGGACGGGGGTTCCAAGAGACCCAGTACTTC
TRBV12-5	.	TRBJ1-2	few	CASGLARANYGYTF	TGTGCTAGTGGTTTGGCCAGGGCTAACTATGGCTACACCTTC
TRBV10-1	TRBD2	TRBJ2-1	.	CASSDLAGGPYNEQFF	TGCGCCAGCAGTGATCTAGCGGGGGGCCCCTACAATGAGCAGTTCTTC
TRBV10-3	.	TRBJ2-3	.	CAIRDSLTDTQYF	TGTGCCATCAGGGACTCGCTTACAGATACGCAGTATTTT
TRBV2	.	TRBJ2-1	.	CASIGGVRNEQFF	TGTGCCAGCATAGGGGGGGTGAGGAATGAGCAGTTCTTC
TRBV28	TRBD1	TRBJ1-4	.	CASSSQGAWGEKLFF	TGTGCCAGCAGTTCACAGGGGGCTTGGGGGGAAAAACTGTTTTTT